This T cell receptor (beta chain) came from a study of blood T cell repertoires in COVID-19. Using immunoSEQ multiplex PCR, the repertoire was profiled, and TCRdb retains in-frame clones only, with some absent. In the table there are 220,000 or so clones, approximately 84% of which are singletons. The V gene's germline CDR1 is SGHTA and CDR2 FQGNSA. CDR3 size: 16 residues. The ends lost 0 bases at V and 5 bases at J; junction bases unmatched: 9. The source is a woman aged 80 or over with acute or convalescent COVID-19. The chain is built from TRBV7-2 and TRBJ2-7; 8 nucleotides align to TRBD2. The source material was peripheral blood. CDR3 coding DNA: TGTGCCAGCAGCTTAGCGGCTAGAGCGGGAGCCAACGAGCAGTACTTC. Its translation is CASSLAARAGANEQYF.